The clone carrying this T cell receptor beta chain showed up many times. Its specificity is not known. From the 5' RACE reads, TCRdb called clonotypes with MiXCR, one entry per CDR3 protein. The sample consists of 220,000 or so distinct CDR3 sequences, around 20% of them appearing once. This sample is part of a study of CD8 T cells in ankylosing spondylitis. Notes on the study in general: For ankylosing spondylitis blood, a TCR beta motif of several highly homologous variants appeared characteristic.

The CDR3 totals 15 residues. Trimming cost V 4 bases and J 4 bases; bases outside gene matches: 8. This chain uses TRBV12-3 or TRBV12-4 with TRBJ1-1; TRBD1 aligns across 8 bases. The material sequenced was blood, either unsorted or a sorted T cell fraction (not recorded which). This receptor was identified in a male donor with ankylosing spondylitis. The CDR3 reads CASSSRDRGLTEAFF. DNA for the CDR3: TGTGCCAGCAGTTCCCGTGACAGGGGACTCACTGAAGCTTTCTTT.